The 16 T cell receptor beta chains reported below all come from one sample, sequenced in a study of cytomegalovirus exposure and HLA in healthy donors. Primers: 60 Vbeta forward and 13 Jbeta reverse. The repertoire was sequenced with immunoSEQ multiplex PCR; TCRdb's copy has only in-frame clones and lacks some. Among 100,000 to 150,000 clones, approximately 84% were seen once, and the ten largest hold under 3%. Sequencing used PBMCs. The origin of the receptors is a boy between 2 and 10 years old in good health and CMV-seronegative.

This chain links TRBV11-1 with TRBJ1-2; TRBD1 is a possible D gene (5 bases). This CDR3 comprises 15 residues. Germline V lookup: CDR1 SGHAT, CDR2 FQDESV (reference sequence). V shed 5 bases and J shed 6 bases, with 19 bases lying between them. CDR3 in DNA: TGTGCCAGCAGCCAAGACAGACATACAAAAGATGGCTACACCTTC. This gives the protein CASSQDRHTKDGYTF.

This clone appeared a few times. This rearrangement joins TRBV6-4 to TRBJ2-3; a weak D match, TRBD2 (6 bases). Looked up from germline, CDR1 is MRHNA and CDR2 is SNTAGT. The CDR3 is 15 amino acids. V was clipped by 9 bases and J by 0 bases, with 16 bases between them. The CDR3 region has the DNA TGTGCCAGTTCCATGGCGGCGGGAAGCACAGATACGCAGTATTTT. It is translated as CASSMAAGSTDTQYF.

The CDR3 sequence: CASSEAGGLYEQYF. Written as DNA, the CDR3 is TGTGCCAGCAGTGAAGCAGGGGGCCTGTACGAGCAGTACTTC. The V gene is TRBV2, the J gene TRBJ2-7; TRBD1 matches 7 bases. The germline V gene encodes CDR1 SNHLY and CDR2 FYNNEI. V gave up 0 bases and J gave up 4 bases; unmatched junction bases: 3. This CDR3 is 14 amino acids long. Supplemented by reference TRBV2 and TRBJ2-7, the full variable domain reads EPEVTQTPSHQVTQMGQEVILRCVPISNHLYFYWYRQILGQKVEFLVSFYNNEISEKSEIFDDQFSVERPDGSNFTLKIRSTKLEDSAMYFCASSEAGGLYEQYFGPGTRLTVT.

A remark on this clone: This specimen includes other DNA sequences encoding the same CDR3. The rearrangement uses TRBV30 and TRBJ1-1, with D hard to call. In germline, CDR1 is GTSNPN, CDR2 SVGIG (reference sequence). V lost 0 bases and J 6 bases, leaving 11 bases between the germline ends. This CDR3 has 13 residues. CDR3 nucleotide sequence: TGTGCCTGGAGTGTACGGGTGGGTGCTGAAGCTTTCTTT. Its translation is CAWSVRVGAEAFF. The full variable domain, with the rest looked up from reference TRBV30 and TRBJ1-1, is SQTIHQWPATLVQPVGSPLSLECTVEGTSNPNLYWYRQAAGRGLQLLFYSVGIGQISSEVPQNLSASRPQDRQFILSSKKLLLSDSGFYLCAWSVRVGAEAFFGQGTRLTVV.

This chain links TRBV14 with TRBJ2-3, with TRBD1 as a possible D gene (5 bases). V lost 1 base and J lost 4, with 9 bases in between. Germline V gene sequence: CDR1 SGHDN, CDR2 FVKESK. This CDR3 region has 14 residues. The CDR3 sequence is CASSQVQGSDTQYF. In nucleotides, the CDR3 is TGTGCCAGCAGCCAAGTCCAGGGTTCAGATACGCAGTATTTT.

As concerns this clone: The sample holds other DNA sequences that translate to the same CDR3. The chain uses TRBV2 and TRBJ2-2; 9 bases agree with TRBD2. Germline V CDR1 and CDR2: SNHLY, FYNNEI. The length of the CDR3 is 18 residues. V dropped 2 bases and J dropped 6; count of bases not matched to a gene: 13. CDR3 amino acids: CASSESGAGGLGAGELFF. The CDR3 nucleotides are TGTGCCAGCAGTGAAAGTGGGGCGGGGGGGCTGGGAGCCGGGGAGCTGTTTTTT. Supplemented by reference TRBV2 and TRBJ2-2, the full variable domain reads EPEVTQTPSHQVTQMGQEVILRCVPISNHLYFYWYRQILGQKVEFLVSFYNNEISEKSEIFDDQFSVERPDGSNFTLKIRSTKLEDSAMYFCASSESGAGGLGAGELFFGEGSRLTVL.

The chain combines TRBV29-1 with TRBJ1-1; D may be TRBD1 (6 bases). Per the germline V gene, CDR1 is SQVTM and CDR2 is ANQGSEA. Trimming pared 7 bases from V and 4 bases from J, leaving 10 bases between. This CDR3 is built from 11 residues. CDR3 in DNA: TGCAGCGGGACAGATTTCACTGAAGCTTTCTTT. Its translation: CSGTDFTEAFF.

The CDR3 nucleotides read TGTGCCAGCACCCTACAGGGGAACTATGGCTACACCTTC. The encoded protein is CASTLQGNYGYTF. The chain joins TRBV2 to TRBJ1-2, with 7 nucleotides matching TRBD1. This CDR3 spans 13 amino acids. V lost 7 bases and J lost 2; bases outside the gene matches: 4. Germline-derived CDR1 and CDR2 are SNHLY and FYNNEI.

This clone was seen a few times. The chain employs TRBV4-2 and TRBJ2-3; 8 bases line up with TRBD2. Germline V lookup: CDR1 LGHNA, CDR2 YNFKEQ. The CDR3 extends over 16 amino acids. J lost 1 base, V lost 0 bases, and 3 bases had no gene match. The CDR3 DNA reads as TGTGCCAGCAGCCAAGAACCGCGGGGGGGCACAGATACGCAGTATTTT. It encodes CASSQEPRGGTDTQYF.

This rearrangement joins TRBV15 to TRBJ1-1, with D uncertain. Germline CDR1 reads LNHNV; CDR2 reads YYDKDF (reference sequence). The CDR3 covers 14 residues. Between the trimmed V and J ends, which lost 5 bases and 0 bases, there was a span of 10 bases. The chain's CDR3 is CATSPGRMNTEAFF. The CDR3 nucleotides are TGTGCCACCAGCCCTGGGCGAATGAACACTGAAGCTTTCTTT. The full variable domain, its missing parts supplied by reference TRBV15 and TRBJ1-1, is DAMVIQNPRYQVTQFGKPVTLSCSQTLNHNVMYWYQQKSSQAPKLLFHYYDKDFNNEADTPDNFQSRRPNTSFCFLDIRSPGLGDTAMYLCATSPGRMNTEAFFGQGTRLTVV.

This clone was detected only a few times. V and J are TRBV11-3 and TRBJ2-3; tentatively, D is TRBD2 (6 bases). Germline loops: CDR1 SGHNT, CDR2 YENEEA. This CDR3 has 15 amino acids. V was cut by 3 bases and J by 8 bases, with 18 bases left in between. CDR3 nucleotides: TGTGCCAGCAGCTTTACGGGACTCCAGACGGGTACGCAGTATTTT. Translated, it gives CASSFTGLQTGTQYF. The whole variable domain, filled in from reference TRBV11-3 and TRBJ2-3, reads EAGVVQSPRYKIIEKKQPVAFWCNPISGHNTLYWYLQNLGQGPELLIRYENEEAVDDSQLPKDRFSAERLKGVDSTLKIQPAELGDSAVYLCASSFTGLQTGTQYFGPGTRLTVL.

The DNA of the CDR3 is TGTGCCAGTAGCTCCCTCCGGACGGGACACCAAGGTCGGGGGGAGCTGTTTTTT. Translated, it gives CASSSLRTGHQGRGELFF. V usage is TRBV19 and J usage is TRBJ2-2, with a tentative D call TRBD1 (6 bases). V gave up 6 bases and J gave up 8 bases, with 28 bases separating them. CDR3 length: 18 residues. Per the germline V gene, CDR1 is LNHDA and CDR2 is SQIVND (reference sequence).

The rearrangement uses TRBV4-1 and TRBJ2-7; 8 positions match TRBD1. Germline assignment: CDR1 MGHRA and CDR2 YSYEKL. The ends lost 6 bases at V and 5 bases at J; junction bases unmatched: 9. This CDR3 is 14 amino acids long. The CDR3 nucleotides read TGCGCCAGCAGATTAAGACAGGGGACCGACGAGCAGTACTTC. It is translated as CASRLRQGTDEQYF.

The chain is built from TRBV13 and TRBJ2-5; possible D gene TRBD2, 6 bases. Trimming removed 6 bases from V and 14 bases from J, with 25 bases in between. The CDR3 loop spans 14 amino acids. The germline gives CDR1 PRHDT, CDR2 FYEKMQ (reference sequence). Here the CDR3 reads CASSPGGRDPVPYF. CDR3 coding DNA: TGTGCCAGCAGTCCCGGGGGAAGAGACCCAGTACCCTACTTC.

CDR3 residues: CASSLETGTAYSNQPQHF. CDR3 nucleotides: TGTGCCAGCAGCTTGGAAACCGGGACAGCTTATAGCAATCAGCCCCAGCATTTT. The genes are TRBV5-8 and TRBJ1-5, with 7 bases aligning to TRBD1. The CDR3 has 18 amino acids. Germline V gives CDR1 SGHTS, CDR2 YDEGEE. V was pared by 0 bases and J by 0 bases, with 9 bases of the junction left unmatched.

The chain is built from TRBV13 and TRBJ2-2, with 9 positions matching TRBD2. This CDR3 has 16 residues. Germline assignment: CDR1 PRHDT and CDR2 FYEKMQ (reference sequence). V dropped 3 bases and J dropped 0; count of bases not matched to a gene: 2. The CDR3 loop is CASSFIAGANTGELFF. CDR3 sequence (DNA): TGTGCCAGCAGCTTCATAGCGGGGGCGAACACCGGGGAGCTGTTTTTT.